A selection of T cell receptor beta chains follows, all from one sample in a study of CD8+CD57+ T cells in acquired aplastic anemia. TCRdb re-called the reads through MiXCR, storing one row per CDR3 protein. This sample yields 300,000 or so distinct CDR3 sequences, of which 55% to 60% are seen a single time; 6.5% to 10% belongs to the top ten. Sequenced: sorted CD4+, CD8+, or CD8+CD57+ T cells (not recorded which) from PBMCs. The receptor set was obtained from a human donor with severe aplastic anemia or a healthy control (not recorded which). Both conserved end residues are part of each CDR3. The order of the fields is CDR3 length, V gene, J gene, clone size, D gene, CDR3 DNA, CDR3 protein. A D gene is named only where the DNA matches it firmly. Only part of the rows carry a size: once, few, many, or a class if the clone is expanded.

len: 14; v_gene: TRBV7-8; j_gene: TRBJ2-7; abundance: many; d_gene: .; CDR3nt: TGTGCCAGCAGCTTAGGAACACAAGTCTACGAGCAGTACTTC; CDR3aa: CASSLGTQVYEQYF
len: 13; v_gene: TRBV28; j_gene: TRBJ2-1; abundance: few; d_gene: .; CDR3nt: TGTGCCAGCAGTTTACCGGGGCGCAATGAGCAGTTCTTC; CDR3aa: CASSLPGRNEQFF
len: 15; v_gene: TRBV5-1; j_gene: TRBJ1-1; abundance: .; d_gene: TRBD1; CDR3nt: TGCACCAGCAGCTTGGGACAGCCTATGAACACTGGAGCTTTCTTT; CDR3aa: CTSSLGQPMNTGAFF
len: 12; v_gene: TRBV19; j_gene: TRBJ2-7; abundance: .; d_gene: .; CDR3nt: TGTGCCAGTAGCGAGCCGGGGAACGAGCAGTACTTC; CDR3aa: CASSEPGNEQYF
len: 14; v_gene: TRBV7-9; j_gene: TRBJ1-2; abundance: .; d_gene: .; CDR3nt: TGTGCCAGCAGCCCACGGGGTAGGGGCGAAGGCTACACCTTC; CDR3aa: CASSPRGRGEGYTF
len: 11; v_gene: TRBV7-9; j_gene: TRBJ2-7; abundance: .; d_gene: .; CDR3nt: TGTGCCAGCAGCTTAGGGCCGAGCGAGTACTTC; CDR3aa: CASSLGPSEYF
len: 17; v_gene: TRBV29-1; j_gene: TRBJ2-3; abundance: .; d_gene: TRBD2; CDR3nt: TGCAGCGTTGAATCCTCCCATCCCGGGGGGGCGGTGGATACGCAGTATTTT; CDR3aa: CSVESSHPGGAVDTQYF
len: 17; v_gene: TRBV29-1; j_gene: TRBJ1-5; abundance: .; d_gene: TRBD1; CDR3nt: TGTAGCGTTGAAGGGGACGTCGGGACAGGGAACGATCAGCCCCAGCATTTT; CDR3aa: CSVEGDVGTGNDQPQHF
len: 18; v_gene: TRBV7-7; j_gene: TRBJ2-5; abundance: .; d_gene: TRBD2; CDR3nt: TGTGCTAGCAGCCGGCGGACTAGCGGGGGGGTAGGTTCTGAGACCCAGTACTTC; CDR3aa: CASSRRTSGGVGSETQYF
len: 16; v_gene: TRBV7-9; j_gene: TRBJ2-3; abundance: .; d_gene: TRBD1; CDR3nt: TGTGCCAGCAGCTTGGGGTGGGACAGGTACACAGATACGCAGTATTTT; CDR3aa: CASSLGWDRYTDTQYF
len: 10; v_gene: TRBV29-1; j_gene: TRBJ2-1; abundance: .; d_gene: .; CDR3nt: TGCAGCGTTGGAGGGTACGAGCAGTTCTTC; CDR3aa: CSVGGYEQFF
len: 13; v_gene: TRBV11-3; j_gene: TRBJ2-5; abundance: many; d_gene: .; CDR3nt: TGTGCCAGCAGCGACCGGGACGTAGAGACCCAGTACTTC; CDR3aa: CASSDRDVETQYF
len: 17; v_gene: TRBV29-1; j_gene: TRBJ2-2; abundance: .; d_gene: TRBD2; CDR3nt: TGCAGCGTTGAAGATCGAGGGACTAGCGGGGCCACCGGGGAGCTGTTTTTT; CDR3aa: CSVEDRGTSGATGELFF
len: 14; v_gene: TRBV5-4; j_gene: TRBJ2-7; abundance: .; d_gene: .; CDR3nt: TGTGCCAGCAGCTTGGAACCGGACACCTACGAGCAGTACTTC; CDR3aa: CASSLEPDTYEQYF
len: 13; v_gene: TRBV20-1; j_gene: TRBJ2-7; abundance: .; d_gene: .; CDR3nt: TGCAGTGCTAGGCAGGGGAGCTCCTACGAGCAGTACTTC; CDR3aa: CSARQGSSYEQYF
len: 14; v_gene: TRBV20-1; j_gene: TRBJ2-3; abundance: .; d_gene: .; CDR3nt: TGCAGTGCTAGGGCCAGCTTAAGCACAGATACGCAGTATTTT; CDR3aa: CSARASLSTDTQYF
len: 14; v_gene: TRBV20-1; j_gene: TRBJ2-7; abundance: few; d_gene: .; CDR3nt: TGCAGTGCTAGCGTCCCTGGGTTCTCCTACGAGCAGTACTTC; CDR3aa: CSASVPGFSYEQYF
len: 17; v_gene: TRBV10-2; j_gene: TRBJ1-1; abundance: few; d_gene: TRBD1; CDR3nt: TGCGCCAGCAGTGAAAGGACAGGGATTGGGGGGAACACTGAAGCTTTCTTT; CDR3aa: CASSERTGIGGNTEAFF
len: 14; v_gene: TRBV10-3; j_gene: TRBJ2-7; abundance: many; d_gene: .; CDR3nt: TGTGCCATCAGGGTCGAGGGCAGTCCCTACGAGCAGTACTTC; CDR3aa: CAIRVEGSPYEQYF
len: 15; v_gene: TRBV5-5; j_gene: TRBJ1-3; abundance: .; d_gene: .; CDR3nt: TGTGCCAGCAGCTTTGGCAGGGAAATTGGAAACACCATATATTTT; CDR3aa: CASSFGREIGNTIYF
len: 15; v_gene: TRBV20-1; j_gene: TRBJ2-5; abundance: many; d_gene: .; CDR3nt: TGCAGTGCTAGAGGGGGGCAAGGGTTTCAAGAGACCCAGTACTTC; CDR3aa: CSARGGQGFQETQYF
len: 13; v_gene: TRBV5-1; j_gene: TRBJ1-6; abundance: .; d_gene: .; CDR3nt: TGCGCCAGCAGCTTCGGTGGGAATTCACCCCTCCACTTT; CDR3aa: CASSFGGNSPLHF
len: 14; v_gene: TRBV29-1; j_gene: TRBJ2-5; abundance: few; d_gene: TRBD2; CDR3nt: TGCAGCGTTGCCGGTGGGCTAGCGGGAGAGACCCAGTACTTC; CDR3aa: CSVAGGLAGETQYF
len: 14; v_gene: TRBV24-1; j_gene: TRBJ2-5; abundance: .; d_gene: TRBD1; CDR3nt: TGTGCCACCAGTGATCATGGGACAGGCGAGACCCAGTACTTC; CDR3aa: CATSDHGTGETQYF
len: 13; v_gene: TRBV5-1; j_gene: TRBJ2-7; abundance: many; d_gene: .; CDR3nt: TGCGCCAGCAGCTTGGTTGAGTCCTACGAGCAGTACTTC; CDR3aa: CASSLVESYEQYF
len: 13; v_gene: TRBV9; j_gene: TRBJ2-7; abundance: many; d_gene: .; CDR3nt: TGTGCCAGCAGCGTAGCGATGAGGGACGAGCAGTACTTC; CDR3aa: CASSVAMRDEQYF